Sequencing of this T cell receptor beta chain was carried out in a study of early T cells in non-severe SARS-CoV-2 infection. The wider study: Bulk RNA taken from unsorted whole blood was sequenced, leaving chains unpaired.

Study conclusions and caveats: VDJdb matches were skewed toward anti-spike CD8 T cell responses.

Individual cDNA molecules received unique molecular identifiers. Each CDR3 protein is one row after TCRdb ran MiXCR on the 5' RACE reads. The sample consists of approximately 66,000 distinct CDR3 sequences, about 13% of them appearing once. This clonotype was seen more than once but under ten times. Its antigen is still unknown. The CDR3 spans 15 residues. In germline, CDR1 is SNHLY, CDR2 FYNNEI. V dropped 2 bases and J dropped 4 bases, with 12 bases sitting between them. The receptor was derived from an adult who was a healthcare worker with PCR-confirmed SARS-CoV-2 infection or an uninfected control (not recorded which). This chain connects TRBV2 to TRBJ2-1; a possible D gene is TRBD2 (5 bases). Sequencing was performed on whole blood. The CDR3 sequence is CASSESGSGYNEQFF. CDR3 DNA: TGTGCCAGCAGTGAATCGGGGTCGGGATACAATGAGCAGTTCTTC.